Only a few counts were recorded for the clone carrying this T cell receptor beta chain. Antigen specificity is unknown. TCRdb passed the RT-PCR reads through MiXCR, listing each CDR3 protein once. The sample lists fewer than 750,000 distinct CDR3 sequences, less than 15% seen once, with around 10% in the top ten. CDR3 length: 12 residues. V gave up 3 bases and J gave up 7 bases, with 8 bases separating them. Germline V gene data show CDR1 as SGHDT and CDR2 as YYEEEE. The sample belongs to a study of response to subunit inactivated influenza vaccine. Notes on the study in general: The authors suggested that few new T cells are recruited per seasonal influenza vaccination.

The sequencing used PBMCs from blood, collected roughly 12 days after vaccination. This clonotype was sampled from a man aged 45-60 years who received an inactivated influenza vaccine. The rearrangement uses TRBV5-6 and TRBJ2-1, with D unresolved. The chain's CDR3 is CASSWTINEQFF. In nucleotides, the CDR3 is TGTGCCAGCAGCTGGACCATAAATGAGCAGTTCTTC.